This passage covers 21 T cell receptor beta chains from one sample sequenced in a study of blood T cell repertoires in COVID-19. Only in-frame clones appear in the TCRdb table, and some are missing; sequencing was by immunoSEQ multiplex PCR. Of some 270,000 clones in the sample, 89% are singletons; the top ten hold less than 2%. Source material: PBMCs or T cells enriched from blood (not recorded which). These receptors were collected from a woman in her fifties or sixties who had recovered from COVID-19.

This chain joins TRBV7-2 and TRBJ1-6, with D maybe TRBD1 (5 bases). The V end lost 5 bases, the J end lost 10 bases, and 9 bases lay between the germline ends. The CDR3 runs to 12 residues. Germline CDR1 is SGHTA and CDR2 is FQGNSA. Written as DNA, the CDR3 is TGTGCCAGCAGCATTCAGGGCTCACCCCTCCACTTT. This codes for CASSIQGSPLHF.

On this clone itself: One end of the junction is discordant with germline, which a read error may explain. J is TRBJ2-5 and V is TRBV4-1; 7 nucleotides line up with TRBD1. This CDR3 has 14 residues. The germline V gene has CDR1 MGHRA and CDR2 YSYEKL. CDR3 bases: TGCGCCAGCAGCCAGTTACAGGGGCAAGCGACCCAGTACTTC. Translating it yields CASSQLQGQATQYF.

The rearrangement links TRBV28 to TRBJ1-5; D remains unclear. V was clipped by 2 bases and J by 4 bases, with 9 bases between them. From germline, CDR1 is MDHEN and CDR2 SYDVKM. The CDR3 totals 14 residues. CDR3 in amino acids: CASSLVGPNQPQHF. In nucleotides, the CDR3 is TGTGCCAGCAGTTTAGTGGGCCCTAATCAGCCCCAGCATTTT.

V is TRBV10-1 and J is TRBJ2-3, with 8 bases lining up with TRBD1. Germline values: CDR1 WNHNN, CDR2 SYGVQD (reference sequence). V was pared by 0 bases and J by 7 bases, with 9 bases of the junction left unmatched. The CDR3 has 16 residues. CDR3 DNA: TGCGCCAGCAGTGAGTCAACGACAGGGGCGACAAATACGCAGTATTTT. This encodes CASSESTTGATNTQYF.

This rearrangement joins TRBV2 to TRBJ2-1, with 10 bases fitting TRBD1. V lost 6 bases, J lost 8 bases, and 19 bases stayed unmatched. CDR1 is SNHLY, CDR2 FYNNEI, per germline. The CDR3 length is 18 residues. CDR3 bases: TGTGCCAGCAGAGGACCCTTAGGGGACAGGGGAGGAAGGGATGAGCAGTTCTTC. Encoded protein: CASRGPLGDRGGRDEQFF.

This clone was recorded once. This sequence joins TRBV6-4 and TRBJ1-2, with D unresolved. The CDR3 is 14 amino acids. V lost 0 bases, J lost 8 bases, and 13 bases lay in between. Germline V gene data show CDR1 as MRHNA and CDR2 as SNTAGT. CDR3 sequence (DNA): TGTGCCAGCAGTGACTCGAGAGGGAAAGAAGGCTACACCTTC. Residues: CASSDSRGKEGYTF.

The gene calls are TRBV7-9 and TRBJ2-1, with 10 bases matching TRBD2. CDR1 is SEHNR and CDR2 is FQNEAQ in the germline V gene (reference sequence). V was pared by 5 bases and J by 9 bases, with 13 bases of the junction left unmatched. CDR3 size: 16 residues. CDR3 DNA: TGTGCCAGCAGCCACGTATTAGCGGGGGGTTCTCGTGAGCAGTTCTTC. Amino acid sequence: CASSHVLAGGSREQFF.

The chain is built from TRBV7-6 and TRBJ2-1, with 8 positions matching TRBD2. The CDR3 consists of 16 residues. Germline values: CDR1 SGHVS, CDR2 FNYEAQ. V dropped 2 bases and J dropped 0; count of bases not matched to a gene: 3. The CDR3 protein is CASSLQAGDSYNEQFF. CDR3 in DNA: TGTGCCAGCAGCTTACAAGCGGGAGACTCCTACAATGAGCAGTTCTTC. The full variable domain, with the rest looked up from reference TRBV7-6 and TRBJ2-1, is GAGVSQSPRYKVTKRGQDVALRCDPISGHVSLYWYRQALGQGPEFLTYFNYEAQQDKSGLPNDRFSAERPEGSISTLTIQRTEQRDSAMYRCASSLQAGDSYNEQFFGPGTRLTVL.

The V call is TRBV9, the J call TRBJ2-1; 8 bases are shared with TRBD1. Germline assignment: CDR1 SGDLS and CDR2 YYNGEE. V gave up 4 bases and J gave up 3 bases; unmatched junction bases: 6. The CDR3 length is 15 residues. CDR3 coding DNA: TGTGCCAGCAGCACCCAGGGGGCCTTCTACAATGAGCAGTTCTTC. It translates to CASSTQGAFYNEQFF. Together with reference TRBV9 and TRBJ2-1, the CDR3 gives the full variable domain: DSGVTQTPKHLITATGQRVTLRCSPRSGDLSVYWYQQSLDQGLQFLIQYYNGEERAKGNILERFSAQQFPDLHSELNLSSLELGDSALYFCASSTQGAFYNEQFFGPGTRLTVL.

This sequence joins TRBV5-4 and TRBJ2-1; the match to TRBD2 covers 15 bases. Germline lookup yields CDR1 SGHNT and CDR2 YYREEE (reference sequence). The CDR3 is made up of 17 amino acids. The J segment lost 4 bases and the V segment lost 3 bases, leaving 5 bases of the junction unmatched. CDR3 residues: CASSSGLAGGSYNEQFF. The CDR3 nucleotides are TGTGCCAGCAGCTCGGGACTAGCGGGAGGATCTTACAATGAGCAGTTCTTC.

This clone was detected a few times. The CDR3 nucleotides read TGTGCCAGCAGACCTGGGACAGGTCCGCCCTACACCTTC. It yields the protein CASRPGTGPPYTF. The V and J genes are TRBV5-4 and TRBJ1-2, with 8 bases matching TRBD1. Trimming cost V 5 bases and J 10 bases; bases outside gene matches: 10. This CDR3 has 13 amino acids. Germline assignment: CDR1 SGHNT and CDR2 YYREEE (reference sequence).

The rearrangement links TRBV2 to TRBJ1-1, with D possibly TRBD1 on 5 matching bases. Germline V gene data show CDR1 as SNHLY and CDR2 as FYNNEI. This CDR3 is 14 amino acids long. Trimming stripped 7 bases from V and 4 bases from J, with 16 bases between. This chain's CDR3 is CASTAGTARTEAFF. The DNA for the CDR3 is TGTGCCAGCACGGCGGGGACCGCCCGCACTGAAGCTTTCTTT.

The sample holds one count of this clone. V and J are TRBV10-3 and TRBJ2-1; D gene uncertain. The CDR3 is made up of 15 amino acids. Germline-derived CDR1 and CDR2 are ENHRY and SYGVKD. V gave up 4 bases and J gave up 2 bases, with 12 bases separating them. The CDR3 here is CAISGGDITYNEQFF. DNA of the CDR3: TGTGCCATCAGTGGCGGCGATATAACCTACAATGAGCAGTTCTTC.

This chain uses TRBV7-3 with TRBJ1-2, with D uncertain. V lost 6 bases and J lost 6, with 14 bases in between. Germline-derived CDR1 and CDR2 are SGHTA and FQGTGA. CDR3 length: 13 amino acids. CDR3 sequence (DNA): TGTGCCAGCAGTTCCGGGATTAAACATGGCTACACCTTC. Its protein is CASSSGIKHGYTF.

V is TRBV2 and J is TRBJ1-1; TRBD1 aligns across 7 bases. The germline V gene encodes CDR1 SNHLY and CDR2 FYNNEI. Trimming cost V 6 bases and J 7 bases; bases outside gene matches: 5. The CDR3 has 12 residues. This chain's CDR3 is CASRGDSLEAFF. CDR3 sequence (DNA): TGTGCCAGCAGAGGGGACAGTCTTGAAGCTTTCTTT.

V usage is TRBV28 and J usage is TRBJ1-4, with 7 bases lining up with TRBD1. The V and J ends lost 7 bases and 5 bases, in that order; junction bases with no gene match: 7. The CDR3 has 14 residues. The V gene's germline CDR1 is MDHEN and CDR2 SYDVKM. The chain's CDR3 is CASTGQVRNEKLFF. CDR3 coding DNA: TGTGCCAGCACCGGACAGGTCCGCAATGAAAAACTGTTTTTT.

The chain recombines TRBV5-1 with TRBJ2-7, with TRBD2 as a possible D gene (6 bases). Germline CDR1 reads SGHRS; CDR2 reads YFSETQ. CDR3 size: 15 residues. Trimming took 4 bases from V and 2 from J, leaving 16 bases between them. The CDR3 protein is CASSSSLGTPYEQYF. CDR3 coding DNA: TGCGCCAGCAGCAGCAGCCTCGGGACTCCCTACGAGCAGTACTTC.

The CDR3, as DNA: TGCGCCAGCAGCCTCCGACAGGGGAGGGACACCGGGGAGCTGTTTTTT. Protein: CASSLRQGRDTGELFF. The rearrangement joins TRBV5-1 to TRBJ2-2, with D possibly matching TRBD1 (8 bases). Germline assignment: CDR1 SGHRS and CDR2 YFSETQ. V dropped 4 bases and J dropped 3 bases, with 16 bases sitting between them. The CDR3 consists of 16 residues.

The chain has TRBV15 and TRBJ1-5; 7 nucleotides agree with TRBD1. V lost 8 bases and J lost 0; bases outside the gene matches: 4. CDR3 length: 14 amino acids. Germline V lookup: CDR1 LNHNV, CDR2 YYDKDF (reference sequence). The CDR3 loop reads CATGTANSNQPQHF. The CDR3 DNA is TGTGCCACCGGGACAGCTAATAGCAATCAGCCCCAGCATTTT.

The chain carries TRBV21-1 and TRBJ1-5; the listed D gene, TRBD1, was not tested against the DNA. TRBV21-1 corresponds to a pseudogene. This CDR3 spans 16 amino acids. The CDR3 bases are TGTGCCAGCAGCCCCCGACAGGTCTCCAGCAATCAGCCCCAGCATTTT. Encoded protein: CASSPRQVSSNQPQHF.

The chain carries TRBV27 and TRBJ2-1; D possibly corresponds to TRBD2 (5 bases). CDR1 is MNHEY, CDR2 SMNVEV, per germline (reference sequence). The germline V and J ends were trimmed by 5 bases and 0 bases, with 14 bases remaining between them. The CDR3 is 16 amino acids. The CDR3 DNA reads as TGTGCCAGCAGTCGCCGCGGGCGAAGCTCCTACAATGAGCAGTTCTTC. Translating it yields CASSRRGRSSYNEQFF.